One TCR beta chain is described in this entry. This record comes from a study of blood T cell repertoires in COVID-19. Study summary: Donors in the United States, Italy and Spain gave samples during acute or convalescent COVID-19. PBMCs, B-cell-depleted T cells, or T cells were the source of the cDNA or gDNA that made up the material.

CDR1 and CDR2 from the germline V gene are MDHEN and SYDVKM. Trimming removed 5 bases at V and 1 base at J, with 12 bases between. CDR3 length equals 15 residues. Participants' own reports of clinical history determined their cohort assignment. The method was immunoSEQ multiplex PCR; TCRdb's version includes in-frame clones alone and lacks a portion of them. The table shows 120,000 to 150,000 clones, with more than 75% occurring only once. This rearrangement joins TRBV28 to TRBJ2-4; a weak D match, TRBD1 (6 bases). Sequenced: PBMCs or T cells enriched from blood (not recorded which). This receptor was identified in a woman aged 25 to 39 with acute COVID-19. CDR3: CASSQAGEAKNIQYF. The DNA of the CDR3 is TGTGCCAGCAGTCAGGCAGGGGAGGCCAAAAACATTCAGTACTTC.